The T cell receptor (beta chain) under discussion was sequenced for a study of patients and donors after allogeneic stem cell transplantation. Germline assignment: CDR1 DFQATT and CDR2 SNEGSKA (reference sequence). The CDR3 has 14 amino acids. Trimming stripped 6 bases from V and 2 bases from J, with 17 bases between. A few counts support this clonotype. TCRdb redid the calling of the RT-PCR reads with MiXCR, one entry per CDR3 protein. The data hold fewer than 95,000 distinct CDR3 sequences, with 4% to 5% observed a single time. This clonotype was obtained from a human donor who was either an allogeneic HSCT recipient or a stem cell or donor lymphocyte infusion donor (not recorded which). It is not recorded whose cells these are; they may come from a transplant donor. The genes are TRBV20-1 and TRBJ2-7; D might be TRBD1 or TRBD2, each matching 5 bases. Sequenced sample: blood, either unsorted or a sorted T cell fraction (not recorded which). CDR3 bases: TGCAGTGCAGCCTGGCAGGGACGAACCTACGAGCAGTACTTC. Translation gives CSAAWQGRTYEQYF.